This entry lists 7 T cell receptor beta chains sequenced from one sample in a study of blood T cell repertoires in COVID-19. Sequencing used immunoSEQ multiplex PCR; TCRdb keeps in-frame clones, though not all of them. This repertoire shows 150,000 to 160,000 clones, approximately 85% found once; its top ten account for 0.63%. The sample consisted of peripheral blood. The receptors come from a man aged 55 to 70 with COVID-19, enrolled during active disease.

The CDR3: CASSQQGLPPQHF. CDR3 in DNA: TGTGCCAGTAGTCAGCAGGGACTCCCGCCCCAGCATTTT. The V call is TRBV19, the J call TRBJ1-5; a weak D match, TRBD1 (5 bases). CDR1 LNHDA and CDR2 SQIVND come from the germline V gene (reference sequence). With 5 bases removed from V and 9 bases from J, the gap between germline ends came to 14 bases. This CDR3 has 13 residues.

V is TRBV2 and J is TRBJ1-4; 7 bases fit TRBD1. This CDR3 has 14 amino acids. V was pared by 6 bases and J by 5 bases, with 6 bases of the junction left unmatched. Germline V gene data show CDR1 as SNHLY and CDR2 as FYNNEI. The CDR3 protein is CASSAGTENEKLFF. In nucleotides, the CDR3 is TGTGCCAGCAGCGCCGGGACAGAAAATGAAAAACTGTTTTTT.

The chain combines TRBV11-2 with TRBJ2-7; 9 bases are shared with TRBD1. Germline lookup yields CDR1 SGHAT and CDR2 FQNNGV. The junction had 2 bases not matched to a gene; V was cut back by 4 bases and J by 1 base. This CDR3 has 14 residues. The CDR3 DNA reads as TGTGCCAGCAGCTCGACAGGGGGGTCCTACGAGCAGTACTTC. Translated, it gives CASSSTGGSYEQYF.

The rearrangement uses TRBV19 and TRBJ2-1; 14 bases agree with TRBD2. Trimming took 6 bases from V and 8 from J; bases not matched to a gene: 9. Germline V gives CDR1 LNHDA, CDR2 SQIVND (reference sequence). The CDR3 spans 16 residues. CDR3 residues: CASRGAGLAGEHEQFF. In DNA, the CDR3 is TGTGCCAGTAGAGGCGCGGGACTAGCGGGAGAACATGAGCAGTTCTTC.

V usage is TRBV18 and J usage is TRBJ1-2, with D possibly matching TRBD1 (6 bases). Between the trimmed V and J ends, which lost 3 bases and 6 bases, there was a span of 14 bases. Germline assignment: CDR1 KGHSH and CDR2 LQKENI. There are 14 residues in the CDR3. The CDR3 reads CASSPTGTHNGYTF. In nucleotides, the CDR3 is TGTGCCAGCTCACCGACAGGCACGCATAATGGCTACACCTTC.

The J gene is TRBJ1-5, the V gene TRBV11-1; D is perhaps TRBD1 (5 bases). With 6 bases removed from V and 6 bases from J, the gap between germline ends came to 12 bases. The germline CDR1 and CDR2 sequences are SGHAT and FQDESV (reference sequence). This CDR3 region has 13 residues. The CDR3 bases are TGTGCCAGCAGTTCAGGGTACGGTCAGCCCCAGCATTTT. Protein sequence: CASSSGYGQPQHF.

Concerning this clone itself: Other DNA sequences within the sample encode an identical CDR3. This chain links TRBV20-1 with TRBJ1-2; no firm D call. V lost 6 bases, J lost 2 bases, and 7 bases lay in between. CDR1 and CDR2 (germline): DFQATT, SNEGSKA (reference sequence). The length of the CDR3 is 11 residues. The CDR3 coding sequence is TGCAGTGCAAGCGAGAACTATGGCTACACCTTC. This encodes CSASENYGYTF.